Presented here are 20 T cell receptor beta chains from one specimen sequenced in a study of early T cells in non-severe SARS-CoV-2 infection. TCRdb itself ran the 5' RACE reads through MiXCR, one entry per CDR3 protein. The table shows roughly 80,000 distinct CDR3 sequences, with more than 9% occurring only once. Sequenced input: whole blood. Every receptor here comes from an adult who was a healthcare worker with PCR-confirmed SARS-CoV-2 infection or an uninfected control (not recorded which).

This chain links TRBV11-2 with TRBJ2-1, with D maybe TRBD2 (5 bases). CDR3 size: 11 residues. Per the germline V gene, CDR1 is SGHAT and CDR2 is FQNNGV. V shed 5 bases and J shed 12 bases, with 11 bases lying between them. The CDR3 region is CASSGLVGQFF. CDR3 nucleotides: TGTGCCAGCAGCGGACTGGTAGGGCAGTTCTTC.

This clonotype was seen at least ten times. The CDR3 nucleotides are TGTGCCACCAGTGATGGGGGCGGGGCGGAAGATACGCAGTATTTT. Amino acid sequence: CATSDGGGAEDTQYF. The V gene is TRBV24-1, the J gene TRBJ2-3; D is perhaps TRBD1 or TRBD2 (6 bases each). CDR3 length: 15 amino acids. Looked up from germline, CDR1 is KGHDR and CDR2 is SFDVKD. Trimming took 3 bases from V and 5 from J, leaving 14 bases between them.

Comments on this clonotype: This may stem from a read error, because a much larger clone lies one nucleotide away. The chain employs TRBV28 and TRBJ2-3, with 9 bases lining up with TRBD1. Germline CDR1 MDHEN, CDR2 SYDVKM. This CDR3 contains 16 residues. The CDR3 reads CASSLSQGAGTDMQYF. Here the CDR3 DNA reads TGTGCCAGCAGTTTGTCACAGGGGGCGGGAACAGATATGCAGTATTTT.

This clonotype was observed at least ten times. The J gene is TRBJ2-2, the V gene TRBV28; 8 bases agree with TRBD2. V trimming: 7 bases; J trimming: 0 bases; junction bases outside the gene matches: 1. Germline V lookup: CDR1 MDHEN, CDR2 SYDVKM. The length of the CDR3 is 14 residues. The CDR3 here is CASKRESNTGELFF. Here the CDR3 DNA reads TGTGCCAGCAAGCGGGAGTCGAACACCGGGGAGCTGTTTTTT. Based on the CDR3 plus reference TRBV28 and TRBJ2-2, the full variable domain is DVKVTQSSRYLVKRTGEKVFLECVQDMDHENMFWYRQDPGLGLRLIYFSYDVKMKEKGDIPEGYSVSREKKERFSLILESASTNQTSMYLCASKRESNTGELFFGEGSRLTVL.

As DNA, the CDR3 is TGTGCCAGCAGTTTATATGGAGATCAGCCCCAGCATTTT. This gives the protein CASSLYGDQPQHF. The chain is built from TRBV28 and TRBJ1-5; D is unclear. This CDR3 is 13 amino acids long. Between the trimmed V and J ends, which lost 1 base and 5 bases, there was a span of 6 bases. Germline lookup yields CDR1 MDHEN and CDR2 SYDVKM.

This clonotype was counted ten times or more. The V and J genes are TRBV19 and TRBJ1-2; possible D gene TRBD1, 5 bases. The V and J ends lost 0 bases and 4 bases respectively, with 12 bases between them. CDR1 is LNHDA, CDR2 SQIVND, per germline (reference sequence). CDR3 size: 15 residues. CDR3 in DNA: TGTGCCAGTAGTATAGATCGGGGGACCCGCTATGGCTACACCTTC. This translates into CASSIDRGTRYGYTF.

The chain is built from TRBV20-1 and TRBJ2-7; D is uncertain. V lost 3 bases, J lost 5 bases, and 5 bases lay in between. Germline loops: CDR1 DFQATT, CDR2 SNEGSKA (reference sequence). The CDR3 has 10 residues. CDR3 in amino acids: CSASVHEQYF. As DNA, the CDR3 is TGCAGTGCTAGTGTCCACGAGCAGTACTTC.

The chain carries TRBV5-1 and TRBJ2-3; no reliable D call. Trimming removed 1 base from V and 5 bases from J, with 8 bases in between. This CDR3 has 13 residues. Germline values: CDR1 SGHRS, CDR2 YFSETQ. The CDR3 bases are TGCGCCAGCAGCTTGCGGTGGGGAGATACGCAGTATTTT. It is translated as CASSLRWGDTQYF.

This clonotype was seen repeatedly, ten times or more. This sequence joins TRBV20-1 and TRBJ2-1, with TRBD2 identical over 8 bases. Germline CDR1 and CDR2: DFQATT and SNEGSKA (reference sequence). V trimming: 2 bases; J trimming: 8 bases; junction bases outside the gene matches: 8. This CDR3 is built from 14 residues. This CDR3 is CSARSVAGWYEQFF. CDR3 bases: TGCAGTGCTAGAAGCGTAGCGGGATGGTATGAGCAGTTCTTC.

This chain links TRBV16 with TRBJ2-7, with D possibly being TRBD1 or TRBD2 (5 bases each). This CDR3 is built from 15 residues. The germline gives CDR1 KGHSY, CDR2 FQNENV. V lost 0 bases to trimming and J lost 2 bases, with 11 bases between them. This CDR3 reads CASSQSGQGPYEQYF. In DNA form, the CDR3 reads TGTGCCAGCAGCCAATCGGGGCAGGGACCCTACGAGCAGTACTTC.

This clonotype has at least ten counts. This rearrangement joins TRBV6-2 or TRBV6-3 to TRBJ2-6; 9 bases fit TRBD1. CDR1 MNHEY and CDR2 SVGEGT come from the germline V gene. This CDR3 comprises 17 residues. V shed 6 bases, J shed 3 bases, and the junction held 9 bases outside the gene matches. The CDR3 sequence is CASSPGQGKGGANVLTF. CDR3 nucleotide sequence: TGTGCCAGCAGCCCGGGACAGGGTAAAGGTGGGGCCAACGTCCTGACTTTC.

This rearrangement joins TRBV28 to TRBJ2-7; no firm D call. Trimming took 4 bases from V and 4 from J, leaving 5 bases between them. Germline V gene data show CDR1 as MDHEN and CDR2 as SYDVKM. The CDR3 has 11 residues. The DNA of the CDR3 is TGTGCCAGCAGTTGGTGGTACGAGCAGTACTTC. Translating it yields CASSWWYEQYF.

The V call is TRBV30, the J call TRBJ2-5; D call uncertain. V was pared by 0 bases and J by 2 bases, with 7 bases between. The CDR3 sequence is 13 residues long. CDR1 is GTSNPN and CDR2 is SVGIG in the germline V gene (reference sequence). This CDR3 reads CAWSVLGQETQYF. In DNA, the CDR3 is TGTGCCTGGAGTGTTCTTGGACAAGAGACCCAGTACTTC.

This clonotype was seen only a few times. The chain combines TRBV7-9 with TRBJ2-1; TRBD2 might be the D (5 bases). The CDR3 runs to 13 residues. Trimming shortened V by 1 base and J by 5 bases, and 6 bases separated the two germline ends. Looked up from germline, CDR1 is SEHNR and CDR2 is FQNEAQ (reference sequence). The CDR3, as DNA: TGTGCCAGCAGCTTAGGGACTCACAATGAGCAGTTCTTC. Translation: CASSLGTHNEQFF. Drawing the rest from reference TRBV7-9 and TRBJ2-1, the complete variable domain is DTGVSQNPRHKITKRGQNVTFRCDPISEHNRLYWYRQTLGQGPEFLTYFQNEAQLEKSRLLSDRFSAERPKGSFSTLEIQRTEQGDSAMYLCASSLGTHNEQFFGPGTRLTVL.

Concerning this clonotype: Given a much more abundant clone one base away, this may be a read error. The V call is TRBV10-3, the J call TRBJ2-1; 12 bases align to TRBD2. The germline gives CDR1 ENHRY, CDR2 SYGVKD. The CDR3 is 15 residues long. CDR3 loop: CAISDASGRANGQFF. The DNA of the CDR3 is TGTGCCATCAGTGATGCTAGCGGGAGGGCCAATGGGCAGTTCTTC.

This clonotype was seen repeatedly, ten times or more. The chain combines TRBV25-1 with TRBJ1-5; 8 nucleotides match TRBD1. There are 14 residues in the CDR3. The J segment lost 9 bases and the V segment lost 8 bases, leaving 12 bases of the junction unmatched. The germline gives CDR1 MGHDK, CDR2 SYGVNS. The CDR3, as DNA: TGTGCCAGCGGACAGGGACCTACCTCTTGGCCCCAGCATTTT. Translating it yields CASGQGPTSWPQHF. Full variable domain (outside the CDR3, taken from reference TRBV25-1 and TRBJ1-5): EADIYQTPRYLVIGTGKKITLECSQTMGHDKMYWYQQDPGMELHLIHYSYGVNSTEKGDLSSESTVSRIRTEHFPLTLESARPSHTSQYLCASGQGPTSWPQHFGDGTRLSIL.

Ten or more counts support this clonotype. The chain links TRBV2 to TRBJ2-5, with 12 bases identical to TRBD2. The CDR3 is made up of 16 amino acids. V lost 8 bases to trimming and J lost 4 bases; unmatched junction nucleotides: 11. Germline lookup yields CDR1 SNHLY and CDR2 FYNNEI. The CDR3 DNA sequence: TGTGCCAGCGGGACTAGCGGGTTGGGTATCGTAGAGACCCAGTACTTC. This sequence encodes CASGTSGLGIVETQYF.

This clonotype appeared a few times. This chain joins TRBV6-1 and TRBJ1-4; TRBD1 matches at 7 bases. V was pared by 5 bases and J by 0 bases, with 3 bases of the junction left unmatched. Germline assignment: CDR1 MNHNS and CDR2 SASEGT. There are 15 residues in the CDR3. CDR3 in amino acids: CASSITGATNEKLFF. In DNA form, the CDR3 reads TGTGCCAGCAGTATAACAGGGGCAACTAATGAAAAACTGTTTTTT.

In its sample, this clonotype was seen a few times. This rearrangement joins TRBV20-1 to TRBJ2-7; 9 nucleotides match TRBD1. Germline trimming cut 6 bases from V and 2 bases from J; bases unmatched to any gene: 8. This CDR3 is 14 amino acids long. The V gene's germline CDR1 is DFQATT and CDR2 SNEGSKA (reference sequence). The CDR3 nucleotides are TGCAGTGCCTCACAGGGGGCTGGGACCTACGAGCAGTACTTC. Amino acid sequence: CSASQGAGTYEQYF.

This clonotype was seen a few times. V and J are TRBV20-1 and TRBJ2-6, with unresolved D. Germline V gives CDR1 DFQATT, CDR2 SNEGSKA (reference sequence). The CDR3 is 13 residues long. V was trimmed by 6 bases and J by 13 bases, leaving 19 bases between them. The CDR3 spells CSATPGENRVLTF. The CDR3 DNA reads as TGCAGTGCCACACCAGGAGAAAACCGAGTCCTGACTTTC.